A selection of T cell receptor beta chains follows, all from one sample in a study of T cell changes during pregnancy in multiple sclerosis. TCRdb's copy holds only in-frame clones and misses some; the assay was immunoSEQ multiplex PCR. Counted here are around 66,000 clones, roughly nine tenths occurring once; the ten biggest clones make up approximately 3%. Sequences were derived from peripheral blood, sampled in the first trimester of pregnancy. The receptors were sampled from a female donor in good health, enrolled as a control in a pregnancy study. Each CDR3 is given with its conserved first and last residue. Each record gives: J gene, V gene, clone size, D gene, CDR3 protein, CDR3 DNA. D genes are given only for firm matches. For some rows the clone size is stated as once, few or many, or as a class when expanded; others skip it.

TRBJ2-5 TRBV2 . TRBD2 CASTPGLALETQYF TGTGCCAGCACTCCGGGACTAGCACTGGAGACCCAGTACTTC
TRBJ1-1 TRBV2 few . CASSDNSMNTEAFF TGTGCCAGCAGTGATAACTCAATGAACACTGAAGCTTTCTTT
TRBJ2-7 TRBV25-1 . . CASSETDGRTFYEQYF TGTGCCAGCAGTGAAACAGATGGCAGAACCTTCTACGAGCAGTACTTC
TRBJ1-5 TRBV7-6 . TRBD1 CASSTTTGAQPQHF TGTGCCAGCAGCACAACAACAGGGGCTCAGCCCCAGCATTTT
TRBJ2-6 TRBV9 . TRBD1 CASSVSTGVGDSGANVLTF TGTGCCAGCAGCGTATCGACAGGGGTCGGCGACTCTGGGGCCAACGTCCTGACTTTC
TRBJ2-3 TRBV4-2 . TRBD2 CASSQASTSGYHTDTQYF TGTGCCAGCAGCCAAGCTTCGACTAGCGGGTATCACACAGATACGCAGTATTTT
TRBJ1-3 TRBV13 . . CASSPRLGQAAYSSGNTIYF TGTGCCAGCAGCCCCCGTTTGGGGCAGGCCGCCTACTCCTCTGGAAACACCATATATTTT
TRBJ2-7 TRBV9 once . CASSATSARFLYEQYF TGTGCCAGCAGCGCCACCTCAGCGCGATTCCTCTACGAGCAGTACTTC
TRBJ2-5 TRBV5-1 . TRBD2 CASSLWPSGRAGETQYF TGCGCCAGCAGCTTGTGGCCTAGCGGGAGGGCCGGGGAGACCCAGTACTTC
TRBJ2-7 TRBV30 . . CAWRPMAPAIASEQYF TGTGCCTGGCGACCAATGGCTCCCGCTATAGCCTCCGAGCAGTACTTC
TRBJ1-1 TRBV18 . . CASSFVGAEAFF TGTGCCAGCTCATTTGTGGGCGCTGAAGCTTTCTTT
TRBJ2-7 TRBV9 . . CASSVGNGVSYEQYF TGTGCCAGCAGCGTCGGTAATGGTGTGTCCTACGAGCAGTACTTC
TRBJ2-5 TRBV7-2 once TRBD2 CASSPTSGEGETQYF TGTGCCAGCAGCCCGACTAGCGGTGAGGGGGAGACCCAGTACTTC
TRBJ2-1 TRBV7-9 . TRBD2 CASSLGGTSGSEEQFF TGTGCCAGCAGCTTAGGAGGGACTAGCGGGAGTGAAGAGCAGTTCTTC
TRBJ1-3 TRBV2 . . CASSEASGSGNTIYF TGTGCCAGCAGTGAAGCTTCGGGCTCTGGAAACACCATATATTTT
TRBJ1-2 TRBV5-1 . . CASTSPGSPYGYTF TGCGCCAGCACCAGTCCTGGGAGCCCCTATGGCTACACCTTC
TRBJ2-1 TRBV18 . TRBD2 CASSPRSSGSNEQFF TGTGCCAGCTCACCTCGAAGTAGCGGGAGCAATGAGCAGTTCTTC
TRBJ1-1 TRBV7-2 . . CASSLGTDYTEAFF TGTGCCAGCAGCTTAGGGACAGACTACACTGAAGCTTTCTTT
TRBJ1-6 TRBV10-3 . TRBD1 CAISETGAVYSPLHF TGTGCCATCAGTGAGACAGGGGCGGTCTATTCACCCCTCCACTTT
TRBJ2-7 TRBV28 . . CASSAPSLAGSGYEQYF TGTGCCAGCAGTGCTCCTTCCTTGGCAGGCAGTGGGTACGAGCAGTACTTC
TRBJ1-2 TRBV5-1 . TRBD1 CASSLDRGQANYGYTF TGCGCCAGCAGCTTGGACAGGGGACAAGCTAACTATGGCTACACCTTC
TRBJ1-2 TRBV5-1 . . CASSPEGQSLYGYTF TGCGCCAGCAGCCCAGAAGGACAGTCCCTCTATGGCTACACCTTC
TRBJ2-7 TRBV6-1 many TRBD2 CASSEGTSGSYEQYF TGTGCCAGCAGTGAAGGGACTAGCGGGAGCTACGAGCAGTACTTC
TRBJ1-1 TRBV5-1 . . CASSLPTPGTRTRMNTEAFF TGCGCCAGCAGCTTGCCCACCCCAGGGACCCGGACTAGGATGAACACTGAAGCTTTCTTT